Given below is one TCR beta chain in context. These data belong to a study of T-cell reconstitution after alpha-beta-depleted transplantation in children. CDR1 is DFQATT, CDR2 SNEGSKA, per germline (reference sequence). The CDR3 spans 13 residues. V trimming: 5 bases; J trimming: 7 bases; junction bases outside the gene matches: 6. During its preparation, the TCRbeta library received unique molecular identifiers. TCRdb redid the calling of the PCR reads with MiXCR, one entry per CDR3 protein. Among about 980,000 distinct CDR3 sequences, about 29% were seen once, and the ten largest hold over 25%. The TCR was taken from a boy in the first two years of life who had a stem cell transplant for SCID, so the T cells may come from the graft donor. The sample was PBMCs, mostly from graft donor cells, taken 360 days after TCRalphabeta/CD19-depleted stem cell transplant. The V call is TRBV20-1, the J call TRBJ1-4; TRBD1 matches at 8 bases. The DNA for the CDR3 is TGCAGTGCTGCTACAGGGGGGGGTGAAAAACTGTTTTTT. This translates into CSAATGGGEKLFF.